This TCR beta chain was recorded in a study of T cell repertoires in cytomegalovirus infection. Study-level background: Researchers turned to recently identified HLA-C-restricted CMV epitopes as well as well-studied HLA-B-restricted ones.

This clonotype was detected only a few times. Its target is unknown. One entry per CDR3 protein results from TCRdb running MiXCR on the reads. The sample has about 890,000 distinct CDR3 sequences, approximately 31% seen once. Germline CDR1 ENHRY, CDR2 SYGVKD. The CDR3 is made up of 15 amino acids. Unmatched junction bases numbered 6, after V lost 2 bases and J lost 4 bases. The rearrangement joins TRBV10-3 to TRBJ2-3; 7 nucleotides match TRBD1. This clonotype was sampled from a human donor in good health (CMV status not recorded). Some clones in this sample may be carry-over from other donors' samples. The sample consisted of cultured CD8+ T cells from PBMCs, taken from culture after CMV antigen stimulation. The CDR3 region is CAISEPDREADTQYF. The CDR3, as DNA: TGTGCCATCAGTGAGCCCGACAGGGAAGCAGATACGCAGTATTTT.